Each of the 31 T cell receptor beta chains below was sequenced from the same sample in a study of early stage breast cancer tumors. Some clones are missing from TCRdb's copy, which holds only in-frame ones; the method was immunoSEQ multiplex PCR. The table records fewer than 35,000 clones, around 70% of them present only once. The sample was blood. These receptors were obtained from a person between 45 and 65 years old with breast cancer.

The V call is TRBV5-1, the J call TRBJ2-3; D gene ambiguous. Trimming left V 0 bases short and J 2 bases short, with 13 bases between. This CDR3 is built from 16 residues. CDR1 and CDR2 (germline): SGHRS, YFSETQ. The CDR3 DNA sequence: TGCGCCAGCAGCTTGGAATCCCCACAGTTCACAGATACGCAGTATTTT. Translated: CASSLESPQFTDTQYF.

This clone was counted a few times. The chain uses TRBV27 and TRBJ2-2; D is unclear. V was shortened by 3 bases and J by 7 bases, with 9 bases between the two germline ends. Germline CDR1 is MNHEY and CDR2 is SMNVEV (reference sequence). The length of the CDR3 is 13 residues. The CDR3 protein is CASSFNGIGELFF. CDR3 bases: TGTGCCAGCAGTTTTAATGGGATCGGGGAGCTGTTTTTT.

The chain links TRBV7-3 to TRBJ1-2; 10 nucleotides align to TRBD1. This CDR3 is built from 15 residues. After removal of 5 bases from V and 2 bases from J, the junction contained 5 bases not matched to a gene. Germline V gives CDR1 SGHTA, CDR2 FQGTGA. In nucleotides, the CDR3 is TGTGCCAGCAGCCCCTCGACAGGGGGCAACTATGGCTACACCTTC. It codes for CASSPSTGGNYGYTF.

The rearrangement joins TRBV19 to TRBJ1-1; 10 positions match TRBD1. Germline CDR1 is LNHDA and CDR2 is SQIVND (reference sequence). The CDR3 has 17 amino acids. After removal of 3 bases from V and 9 bases from J, the junction contained 16 bases not matched to a gene. The CDR3 loop reads CASSMVGPGQGRWKAFF. Written as DNA, the CDR3 is TGTGCCAGTAGTATGGTGGGACCGGGACAGGGGCGGTGGAAAGCTTTCTTT. Full variable domain (remainder filled in from reference TRBV19 and TRBJ1-1): DGGITQSPKYLFRKEGQNVTLSCEQNLNHDAMYWYRQDPGQGLRLIYYSQIVNDFQKGDIAEGYSVSREKKESFPLTVTSAQKNPTAFYLCASSMVGPGQGRWKAFFGQGTRLTVV.

The rearrangement joins TRBV20-1 to TRBJ2-7; unclear D gene. V was cut by 0 bases and J by 6 bases, with 6 bases left in between. Germline lookup yields CDR1 DFQATT and CDR2 SNEGSKA (reference sequence). CDR3 size: 11 residues. CDR3 region: CSARESLEQYF. CDR3 sequence (DNA): TGCAGTGCTAGAGAGTCCCTCGAGCAGTACTTC.

The chain recombines TRBV5-8 with TRBJ1-2; TRBD1 matches at 8 bases. Germline CDR1 is SGHTS and CDR2 is YDEGEE. CDR3 length: 13 residues. J was trimmed by 7 bases and V by 4 bases; bases with no gene match: 6. For the CDR3, the DNA is TGTGCCAGCAGCCGAGGACAGGGCTTTGGCTACACCTTC. Residues: CASSRGQGFGYTF.

This chain connects TRBV18 to TRBJ2-2; D is unclear. This CDR3 spans 12 amino acids. From germline, CDR1 is KGHSH and CDR2 LQKENI. Trimming shortened V by 5 bases and J by 3 bases, and 4 bases separated the two germline ends. The CDR3 DNA is TGTGCCAGCTCAGGGGACACCGGGGAGCTGTTTTTT. Its translation: CASSGDTGELFF.

This clone has only one observation. This sequence joins TRBV6-5 and TRBJ2-7, with 8 positions matching TRBD1. Germline V gene sequence: CDR1 MNHEY, CDR2 SVGAGI. V shed 8 bases and J 4 bases; nucleotides not matched to a gene: 10. This CDR3 is built from 14 residues. The CDR3 region is CASRGQGDGYEQYF. For the CDR3, the DNA is TGTGCCAGCCGTGGACAGGGAGATGGTTACGAGCAGTACTTC.

The genes are TRBV19 and TRBJ1-1; TRBD1 matches at 8 bases. V lost 7 bases and J lost 0; bases outside the gene matches: 7. The CDR3 loop spans 15 amino acids. The germline V gene has CDR1 LNHDA and CDR2 SQIVND (reference sequence). The DNA of the CDR3 is TGTGCCAGTACCCGGACAGGGCTCATGAACACTGAAGCTTTCTTT. Residues: CASTRTGLMNTEAFF. The entire variable domain, with the rest obtained from reference TRBV19 and TRBJ1-1, is as follows: DGGITQSPKYLFRKEGQNVTLSCEQNLNHDAMYWYRQDPGQGLRLIYYSQIVNDFQKGDIAEGYSVSREKKESFPLTVTSAQKNPTAFYLCASTRTGLMNTEAFFGQGTRLTVV.

This clone was detected only once. V gene TRBV6-5 combines with J gene TRBJ1-3, with D uncertain. The V end lost 5 bases, the J end lost 2 bases, and 10 bases lay between the germline ends. Germline values: CDR1 MNHEY, CDR2 SVGAGI. The CDR3 runs 14 residues. The CDR3 DNA follows: TGTGCCAGCAGTGAGCGGGGTACTGGAAACACCATATATTTT. This translates into CASSERGTGNTIYF.

Only a few counts were recorded for this clone. The gene calls are TRBV5-1 and TRBJ2-2, with 7 bases that match TRBD1. CDR3 length: 14 residues. V shed 10 bases and J 3 bases; nucleotides not matched to a gene: 9. Per the germline V gene, CDR1 is SGHRS and CDR2 is YFSETQ. CDR3 DNA sequence: TGCGCCTCCGCCGGGACAGTGGACACCGGGGAGCTGTTTTTT. Residues: CASAGTVDTGELFF.

The chain has TRBV9 and TRBJ1-2; 12 positions agree with TRBD1. CDR1 is SGDLS and CDR2 is YYNGEE in the germline V gene. The trim removed 2 bases at V and 7 bases at J, leaving 6 bases unmatched. CDR3 length: 15 amino acids. The CDR3 here is CASSVGDRGPGGYTF. CDR3 DNA sequence: TGTGCCAGCAGCGTGGGGGACAGGGGGCCAGGTGGCTACACCTTC.

This sequence joins TRBV7-9 and TRBJ2-5; TRBD2 matches 7 bases. The CDR3 is made up of 14 amino acids. Trimming took 5 bases from V and 5 from J; bases not matched to a gene: 8. Germline V gene data show CDR1 as SEHNR and CDR2 as FQNEAQ (reference sequence). The chain's CDR3 is CASSTPELAETQYF. Here the CDR3 DNA reads TGTGCCAGCAGCACCCCCGAACTAGCGGAGACCCAGTACTTC. The complete variable domain, with remaining parts taken from reference TRBV7-9 and TRBJ2-5, reads DTGVSQNPRHKITKRGQNVTFRCDPISEHNRLYWYRQTLGQGPEFLTYFQNEAQLEKSRLLSDRFSAERPKGSFSTLEIQRTEQGDSAMYLCASSTPELAETQYFGPGTRLLVL.

The DNA of the CDR3 is TGTGCCAGCAGGGGGAAAGCGGGAGACTCCGGGGAGCTGTTTTTT. This sequence encodes CASRGKAGDSGELFF. This chain connects TRBV6-5 to TRBJ2-2, with 8 bases matching TRBD2. The CDR3 loop spans 15 amino acids. With 6 bases clipped from V and 6 bases from J, the junction kept 9 bases outside the gene matches. Germline loops: CDR1 MNHEY, CDR2 SVGAGI.

V and J are TRBV6-1 and TRBJ2-2; TRBD1 matches at 7 bases. This CDR3 has 13 amino acids. V lost 8 bases and J lost 6; bases outside the gene matches: 6. Germline assignment: CDR1 MNHNS and CDR2 SASEGT. The CDR3 region is CASRGQAAGELFF. Written as DNA, the CDR3 is TGTGCCAGCCGAGGACAGGCGGCCGGGGAGCTGTTTTTT.

The table lists this clone with a count of one. The rearrangement joins TRBV27 to TRBJ2-7; 7 nucleotides agree with TRBD2. This CDR3 comprises 14 residues. Germline V CDR1 and CDR2: MNHEY, SMNVEV (reference sequence). V shed 3 bases, J shed 5 bases, and the junction held 7 bases outside the gene matches. The chain's CDR3 is CASSFILAVHEQYF. As DNA, the CDR3 is TGTGCCAGCAGTTTTATTCTAGCGGTACACGAGCAGTACTTC.

The rearrangement uses TRBV6-5 and TRBJ2-7, with D perhaps matching TRBD2 (6 bases). The CDR3 has 16 amino acids. Trimming pared 1 base from V and 1 base from J, leaving 14 bases between. CDR1 and CDR2 (germline): MNHEY, SVGAGI. As DNA, the CDR3 is TGTGCCAGCAGTTACTACCGCGGGACCACTTCCTACGAGCAGTACTTC. The encoded protein is CASSYYRGTTSYEQYF.

The CDR3 DNA sequence: TGTGCCAGCTCACCAAGGGAACAGGGTGGGGCCAACGTCCTGACTTTC. It yields the protein CASSPREQGGANVLTF. V usage is TRBV18 and J usage is TRBJ2-6, with a possible D match to TRBD1 (6 bases). This CDR3 contains 16 residues. The germline CDR1 and CDR2 sequences are KGHSH and LQKENI. V was cut by 2 bases and J by 3 bases, with 11 bases left in between.

This chain connects TRBV4-3 to TRBJ2-3; TRBD2 matches at 9 bases. Germline CDR1 is LGHNA and CDR2 is YSLEER. CDR3 length equals 16 residues. V gave up 0 bases and J gave up 3 bases; unmatched junction bases: 4. The CDR3 bases are TGCGCCAGCAGCCAAGATAACGCGGGAGGGACAGATACGCAGTATTTT. It is translated as CASSQDNAGGTDTQYF.

The J gene is TRBJ2-7, the V gene TRBV4-2; D may be TRBD1 (5 bases). The CDR3 covers 14 residues. Looked up from germline, CDR1 is LGHNA and CDR2 is YNFKEQ. V was pared by 0 bases and J by 0 bases, with 6 bases between. The CDR3 region is CASSQDDSSYEQYF. In nucleotides, the CDR3 is TGTGCCAGCAGCCAAGATGACAGCTCCTACGAGCAGTACTTC.

A few counts support this clone. The chain employs TRBV13 and TRBJ2-4; 8 nucleotides align to TRBD1. CDR1 is PRHDT and CDR2 is FYEKMQ in the germline V gene (reference sequence). The CDR3 runs 18 residues. V dropped 0 bases and J dropped 2; count of bases not matched to a gene: 9. CDR3 loop: CASSLGPGTGGTKNIQYF. CDR3 DNA sequence: TGTGCCAGCAGCTTAGGGCCCGGAACAGGGGGAACCAAAAACATTCAGTACTTC. Based on the CDR3 plus reference TRBV13 and TRBJ2-4, the full variable domain is AAGVIQSPRHLIKEKRETATLKCYPIPRHDTVYWYQQGPGQDPQFLISFYEKMQSDKGSIPDRFSAQQFSDYHSELNMSSLELGDSALYFCASSLGPGTGGTKNIQYFGAGTRLSVL.

This clone has a handful of counts. The rearrangement links TRBV5-1 to TRBJ2-7; D gene uncertain. There are 12 residues in the CDR3. From germline, CDR1 is SGHRS and CDR2 YFSETQ. Trimming cost V 1 base and J 9 bases, with 11 bases left between them. This CDR3 reads CASSLLFRWQYF. The CDR3 region has the DNA TGCGCCAGCAGCTTGTTATTCAGGTGGCAGTACTTC.

This chain connects TRBV7-8 to TRBJ2-7; D perhaps matches TRBD2 (5 bases). The CDR3 is 17 residues long. CDR1 SGHVS and CDR2 FQNEAQ come from the germline V gene. Trimming removed 5 bases from V and 1 base from J, with 21 bases in between. The CDR3 spells CASSPFSVPTGSYEQYF. As DNA, the CDR3 is TGTGCCAGCAGCCCCTTTTCTGTACCGACGGGGTCCTACGAGCAGTACTTC.

This clone is medium-sized in the sample. V and J are TRBV2 and TRBJ1-5; D unresolved. Trimming took 7 bases from V and 6 from J, leaving 16 bases between them. In germline, CDR1 is SNHLY, CDR2 FYNNEI. The CDR3 is 14 amino acids. CDR3 region: CASTLRRMGQPQHF. CDR3 DNA: TGTGCCAGCACTCTCCGACGGATGGGTCAGCCCCAGCATTTT.

The V gene is TRBV5-4, the J gene TRBJ2-3; TRBD1 aligns across 9 bases. With 0 bases clipped from V and 0 bases from J, the junction kept 2 bases outside the gene matches. CDR3 length: 16 residues. Germline-derived CDR1 and CDR2 are SGHNT and YYREEE (reference sequence). The CDR3 spells CASSLAGQGSTDTQYF. CDR3 bases: TGTGCCAGCAGCTTGGCGGGACAGGGAAGCACAGATACGCAGTATTTT.

CDR3 in amino acids: CASSVEASQRAEKLFF. The DNA of the CDR3 is TGTGCCAGCAGCGTAGAGGCTTCTCAACGCGCAGAAAAACTGTTTTTT. The chain joins TRBV9 to TRBJ1-4; D not certain. The CDR3 contains 16 residues. V lost 0 bases and J 8 bases, leaving 17 bases between the germline ends. CDR1 and CDR2 from the germline V gene are SGDLS and YYNGEE.

This clone was seen a handful of times. This chain joins TRBV28 and TRBJ2-7; TRBD1 matches 8 bases. The germline V gene encodes CDR1 MDHEN and CDR2 SYDVKM. The length of the CDR3 is 15 residues. J was trimmed by 2 bases and V by 6 bases; bases with no gene match: 9. CDR3 loop: CASSPPGQGTYEQYF. For the CDR3, the DNA is TGTGCCAGCAGCCCCCCCGGACAGGGAACCTACGAGCAGTACTTC.

Remarks on this clone: One end of the junction is discordant with germline, which a read error may explain. The chain links TRBV6-5 to TRBJ2-7, with D possibly matching TRBD2 (5 bases). Germline-derived CDR1 and CDR2 are MNHEY and SVGAGI. The CDR3 length is 14 residues. The CDR3 region has the DNA TGCGCCAGCAGGCTGGGAGAGGCTCTCGGTGAGCAGTACTTC. This gives the protein CASRLGEALGEQYF.

The rearrangement joins TRBV11-2 to TRBJ1-2, with 8 bases aligning to TRBD1. Trimming took 4 bases from V and 4 from J; bases not matched to a gene: 5. Germline CDR1 and CDR2: SGHAT and FQNNGV. This CDR3 has 14 amino acids. This chain's CDR3 is CASSSTTGGYGYTF. CDR3 in DNA: TGTGCCAGCAGCTCGACAACAGGGGGCTATGGCTACACCTTC. Using reference TRBV11-2 and TRBJ1-2 for the parts outside the CDR3, the full variable domain is EAGVAQSPRYKIIEKRQSVAFWCNPISGHATLYWYQQILGQGPKLLIQFQNNGVVDDSQLPKDRFSAERLKGVDSTLKIQPAKLEDSAVYLCASSSTTGGYGYTFGSGTRLTVV.

Here the CDR3 reads CASSIDQTGRGEQFF. CDR3 bases: TGTGCCAGTAGTATAGATCAAACAGGACGGGGTGAGCAGTTCTTC. The chain joins TRBV19 to TRBJ2-1; tentatively, D is TRBD1 or TRBD2 (5 bases each). Germline CDR1 and CDR2: LNHDA and SQIVND (reference sequence). V shed 0 bases and J shed 9 bases, with 15 bases lying between them. The CDR3 loop spans 15 amino acids.

This chain connects TRBV18 to TRBJ1-1, with TRBD1 identical over 7 bases. After removal of 0 bases from V and 1 base from J, the junction contained 2 bases not matched to a gene. This CDR3 is 15 amino acids long. Germline values: CDR1 KGHSH, CDR2 LQKENI. CDR3 coding DNA: TGTGCCAGCTCACCACCGCGACAGGGGAACACTGAAGCTTTCTTT. Protein sequence: CASSPPRQGNTEAFF.